This T cell receptor (beta chain) originates from a study of blood T cells in healthy people across ages. The second PCR ran about 6 to 12 cycles with a sample-barcoded 5' primer and J-beta primers. TCRdb re-derived calls from the 5' RACE reads in MiXCR, one entry per CDR3 protein. The sample holds around 780,000 distinct CDR3 sequences, more than 50% seen once. This clonotype was counted between two and nine times. From germline, CDR1 is SQVTM and CDR2 ANQGSEA. Losses at the gene ends were 6 bases for V and 0 bases for J; bases not matched to a gene: 5. This CDR3 has 14 amino acids. J is TRBJ2-1 and V is TRBV29-1, with TRBD1 identical over 7 bases. This receptor was taken from a man in his forties in good health. The specimen sequenced was blood. The DNA of the CDR3 is TGCAGCGTGGCCAGGGGGTTCTCCTACAATGAGCAGTTCTTC. This gives the protein CSVARGFSYNEQFF.